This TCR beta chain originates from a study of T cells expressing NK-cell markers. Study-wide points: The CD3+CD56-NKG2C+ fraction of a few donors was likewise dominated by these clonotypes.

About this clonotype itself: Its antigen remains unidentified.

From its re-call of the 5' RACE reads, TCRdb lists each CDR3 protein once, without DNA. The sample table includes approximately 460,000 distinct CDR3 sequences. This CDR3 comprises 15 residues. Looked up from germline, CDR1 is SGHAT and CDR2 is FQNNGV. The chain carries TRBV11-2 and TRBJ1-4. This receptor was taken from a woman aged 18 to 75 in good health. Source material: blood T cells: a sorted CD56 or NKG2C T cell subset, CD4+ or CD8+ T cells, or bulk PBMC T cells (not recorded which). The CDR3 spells CASSLGDTPNEKLFF.